A selection of T cell receptor beta chains follows, all from one sample in a study of blood T cell repertoires in COVID-19. Data came from immunoSEQ multiplex PCR; TCRdb stores just in-frame clones and leaves some out. This table holds about 290,000 clones, 75% to 90% found once. The sequencing input was PBMCs or T cells enriched from blood (not recorded which). The source of these receptors is a woman in her thirties or forties who had recovered from COVID-19. Each CDR3 is given with its conserved first and last residue. The order of the fields is J gene, D gene, V gene, clone size, CDR3 DNA, CDR3 protein. The D gene is left open where the match is weak. Clone sizes are given selectively: once, few, many, or a class where the clone is expanded.

>TRBJ2-2|-|TRBV10-1|once
TGCGCCAGCAGGCCTGTACAGGGCGGTGGCGGGGAGCTGTTTTTT
CASRPVQGGGGELFF
>TRBJ2-7|-|TRBV6-1|once
TGTGCCAGCAGTGAATCTGCGGGACAGAGATCCTACGAGCAGTACTTC
CASSESAGQRSYEQYF
>TRBJ1-6|-|TRBV3-1/TRBV3-2|once
TGTGCCAGCAGCCAAGGTCTGGAGAATTCACCCCTCCACTTT
CASSQGLENSPLHF
>TRBJ2-1|-|TRBV29-1|once
TGCAGCGCCTGTGTGAATCAGGACAATGAGCAGTTCTTC
CSACVNQDNEQFF
>TRBJ1-5|-|TRBV2|-
TGTGCCAGCAGTGAACCTAGGGGAGGCGGCAATCAGCCCCAGCATTTT
CASSEPRGGGNQPQHF
>TRBJ1-1|-|TRBV15|-
TGTGCCACCAGCAGAGATAGGACGGCCGGGAAGGGATTCCCTGAAGCTTTCTTT
CATSRDRTAGKGFPEAFF
>TRBJ1-1|-|TRBV5-4|-
TGTGCCAGCAGGTTGATGAGGGACACTGAAGCTTTCTTT
CASRLMRDTEAFF
>TRBJ2-3|-|TRBV12-3/TRBV12-4|-
TGTGCCAGCAGCCTGCAGTTTTATAATACGCAGTATTTT
CASSLQFYNTQYF
>TRBJ2-7|TRBD2|TRBV5-1|-
TGCGCCAGCAGCTGGGGCGGACTAGCGGGAGGGTACGAGCAGTACTTC
CASSWGGLAGGYEQYF
>TRBJ2-5|-|TRBV5-1|-
TGCGCCAGCAGCTTGGGACAGAACCAAGAGACCCAGTACTTC
CASSLGQNQETQYF
>TRBJ2-1|TRBD1|TRBV27|-
TGTGCCAGCAGTTTATCTCCAGGGGGCGACTACAATGAGCAGTTCTTC
CASSLSPGGDYNEQFF
>TRBJ2-3|TRBD1|TRBV2|-
TGTGCCAGCAGTGAACGGGGCAGGGGGACGCAGTATTTT
CASSERGRGTQYF
>TRBJ2-1|TRBD2|TRBV4-1|-
TGCGCCAGCAGCCGCCTCTCCAATCCAGCCGGACTAGGAGAGCAGTTCTTC
CASSRLSNPAGLGEQFF
>TRBJ1-1|-|TRBV5-1|-
TGCGCCAGCAGCTTGGGAGGTCCCAACACTGAAGCTTTCTTT
CASSLGGPNTEAFF
>TRBJ1-4|-|TRBV18|-
TGTGCCAGCTCACGGGGCTATAATGAAAAACTGTTTTTT
CASSRGYNEKLFF